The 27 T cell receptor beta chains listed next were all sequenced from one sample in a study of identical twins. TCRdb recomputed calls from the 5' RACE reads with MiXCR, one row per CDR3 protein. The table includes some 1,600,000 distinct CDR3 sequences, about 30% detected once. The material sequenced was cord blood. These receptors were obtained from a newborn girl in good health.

For the CDR3, the DNA is TGTGCCAGCAGCCGACCTAACACCAACGACTACGAGCAGTACTTC. This encodes CASSRPNTNDYEQYF. The chain combines TRBV7-9 with TRBJ2-7; no clear D gene. Germline-derived CDR1 and CDR2 are SEHNR and FQNEAQ (reference sequence). Trimming pared 5 bases from V and 3 bases from J, leaving 17 bases between. This CDR3 contains 15 residues.

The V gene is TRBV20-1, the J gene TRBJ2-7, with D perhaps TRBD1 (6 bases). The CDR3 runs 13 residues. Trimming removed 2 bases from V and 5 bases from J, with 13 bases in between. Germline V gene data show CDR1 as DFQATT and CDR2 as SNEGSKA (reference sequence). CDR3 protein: CSARRQVTNEQYF. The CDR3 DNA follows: TGCAGTGCTAGACGACAGGTCACTAACGAGCAGTACTTC.

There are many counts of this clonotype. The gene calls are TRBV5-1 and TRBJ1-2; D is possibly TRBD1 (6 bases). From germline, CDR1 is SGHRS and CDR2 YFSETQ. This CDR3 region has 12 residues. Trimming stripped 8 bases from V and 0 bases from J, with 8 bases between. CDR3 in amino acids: CASTGSNYGYTF. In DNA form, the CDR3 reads TGCGCCAGTACAGGGTCTAACTATGGCTACACCTTC.

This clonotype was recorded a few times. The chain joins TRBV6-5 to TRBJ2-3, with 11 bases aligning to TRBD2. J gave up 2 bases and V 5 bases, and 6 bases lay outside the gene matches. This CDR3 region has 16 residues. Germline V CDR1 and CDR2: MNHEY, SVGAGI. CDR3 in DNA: TGTGCCAGCAGTCGCAGACTAGCGGGGTTCACAGATACGCAGTATTTT. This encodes CASSRRLAGFTDTQYF.

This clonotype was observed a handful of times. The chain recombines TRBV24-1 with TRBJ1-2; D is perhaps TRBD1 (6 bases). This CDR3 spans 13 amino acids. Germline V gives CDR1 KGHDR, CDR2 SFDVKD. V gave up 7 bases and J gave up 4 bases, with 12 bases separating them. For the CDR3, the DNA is TGTGCCACCAGAGCAGGGGAACTCTATGGCTACACCTTC. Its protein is CATRAGELYGYTF.

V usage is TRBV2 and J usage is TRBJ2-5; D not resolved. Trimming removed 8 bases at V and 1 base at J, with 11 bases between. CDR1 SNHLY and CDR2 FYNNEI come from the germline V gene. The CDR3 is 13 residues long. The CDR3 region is CASGSDSQETQYF. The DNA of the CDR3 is TGTGCCAGCGGGTCAGATTCCCAAGAGACCCAGTACTTC.

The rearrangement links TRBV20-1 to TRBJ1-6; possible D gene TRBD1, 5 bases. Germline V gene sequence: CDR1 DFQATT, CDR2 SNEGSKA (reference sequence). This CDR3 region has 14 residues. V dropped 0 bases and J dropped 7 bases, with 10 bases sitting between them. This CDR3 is CSARDPRGNSPLHF. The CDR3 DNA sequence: TGCAGTGCTAGAGATCCCCGGGGGAATTCACCCCTCCACTTT.

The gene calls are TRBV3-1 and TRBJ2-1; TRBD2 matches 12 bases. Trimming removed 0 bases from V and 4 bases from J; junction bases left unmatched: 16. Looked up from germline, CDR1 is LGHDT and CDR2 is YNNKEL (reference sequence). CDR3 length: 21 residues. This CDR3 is CASSQDNRTSGALGGYNEQFF. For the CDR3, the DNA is TGTGCCAGCAGCCAAGATAATCGGACTAGCGGGGCGCTTGGGGGTTACAATGAGCAGTTCTTC.

The CDR3 protein is CASSGSGSPPYEQYF. The CDR3 DNA reads TGTGCCAGCAGCGGGAGCGGGAGCCCTCCCTACGAGCAGTACTTC. V usage is TRBV5-6 and J usage is TRBJ2-7, with TRBD2 identical over 8 bases. V was clipped by 4 bases and J by 2 bases; unmatched bases: 8. Germline lookup yields CDR1 SGHDT and CDR2 YYEEEE. This CDR3 contains 15 residues.

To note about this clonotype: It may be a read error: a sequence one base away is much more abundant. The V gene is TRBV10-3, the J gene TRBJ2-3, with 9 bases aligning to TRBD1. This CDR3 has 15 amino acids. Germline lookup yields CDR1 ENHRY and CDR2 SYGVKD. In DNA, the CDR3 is TGTGCCATCAGTGAGCCGGGACAGGGCACAGATACGCGGTATTTT. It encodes CAISEPGQGTDTRYF.

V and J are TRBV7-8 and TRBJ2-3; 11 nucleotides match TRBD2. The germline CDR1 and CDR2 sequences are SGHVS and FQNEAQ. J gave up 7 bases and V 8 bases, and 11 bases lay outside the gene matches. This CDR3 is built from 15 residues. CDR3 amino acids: CASATETSGIYTQYF. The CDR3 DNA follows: TGTGCCAGCGCAACCGAGACTAGCGGGATCTATACGCAGTATTTT.

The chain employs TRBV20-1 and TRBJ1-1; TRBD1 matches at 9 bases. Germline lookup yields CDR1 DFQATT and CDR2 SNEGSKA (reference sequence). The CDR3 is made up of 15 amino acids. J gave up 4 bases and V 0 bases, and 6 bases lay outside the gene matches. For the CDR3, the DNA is TGCAGTGCTAGAGATCCCGACAGGGGGGGCACTGAAGCTTTCTTT. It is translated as CSARDPDRGGTEAFF.

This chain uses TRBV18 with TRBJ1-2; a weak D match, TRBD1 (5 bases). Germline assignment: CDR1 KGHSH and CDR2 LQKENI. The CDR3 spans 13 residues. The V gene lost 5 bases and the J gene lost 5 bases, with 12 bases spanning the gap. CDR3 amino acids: CASSYGDGYGYTF. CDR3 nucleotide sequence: TGTGCCAGCTCATACGGGGACGGGTATGGCTACACCTTC.

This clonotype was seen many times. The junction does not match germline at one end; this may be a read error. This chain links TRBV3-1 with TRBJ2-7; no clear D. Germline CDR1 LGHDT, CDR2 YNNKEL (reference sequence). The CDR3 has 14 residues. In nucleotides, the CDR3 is TGCGCCAGCAGCCAAGACGCTAGCTCCTACGAGCAGTACTTC. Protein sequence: CASSQDASSYEQYF.

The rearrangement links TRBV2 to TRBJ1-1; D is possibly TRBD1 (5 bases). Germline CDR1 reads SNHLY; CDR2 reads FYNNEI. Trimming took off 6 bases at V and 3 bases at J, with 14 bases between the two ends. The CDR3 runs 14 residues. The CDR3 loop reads CASSLRGPDTEAFF. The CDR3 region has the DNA TGTGCCAGCAGCTTGAGGGGCCCGGACACTGAAGCTTTCTTT.

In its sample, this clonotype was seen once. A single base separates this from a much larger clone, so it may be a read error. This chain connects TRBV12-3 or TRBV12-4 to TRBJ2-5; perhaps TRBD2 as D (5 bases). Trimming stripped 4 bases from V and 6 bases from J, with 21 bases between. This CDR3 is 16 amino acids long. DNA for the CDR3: TGTGCCAGCAGTTCCTTGACTAATAAGGCAGAAAAGACCCAGTACTTC. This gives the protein CASSSLTNKAEKTQYF.

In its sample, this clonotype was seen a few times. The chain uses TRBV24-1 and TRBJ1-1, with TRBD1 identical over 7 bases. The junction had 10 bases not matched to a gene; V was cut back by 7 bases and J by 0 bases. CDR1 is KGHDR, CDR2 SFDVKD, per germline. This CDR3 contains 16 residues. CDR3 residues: CATSRQGLLMNTEAFF. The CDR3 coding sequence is TGTGCCACCAGCAGACAGGGATTGTTGATGAACACTGAAGCTTTCTTT.

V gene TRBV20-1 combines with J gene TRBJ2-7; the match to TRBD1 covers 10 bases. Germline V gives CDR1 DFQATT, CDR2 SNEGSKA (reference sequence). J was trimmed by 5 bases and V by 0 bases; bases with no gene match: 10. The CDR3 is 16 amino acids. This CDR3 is CSARDYRGQGIHEQYF. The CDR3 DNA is TGCAGTGCTAGAGATTATCGGGGACAGGGGATCCACGAGCAGTACTTC.

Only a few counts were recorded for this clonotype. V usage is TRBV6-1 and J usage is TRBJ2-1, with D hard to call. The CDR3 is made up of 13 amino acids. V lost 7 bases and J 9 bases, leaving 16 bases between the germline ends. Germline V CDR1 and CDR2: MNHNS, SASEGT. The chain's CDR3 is CASILSGRIEQFF. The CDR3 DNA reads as TGTGCCAGCATTCTCTCAGGAAGAATTGAGCAGTTCTTC.

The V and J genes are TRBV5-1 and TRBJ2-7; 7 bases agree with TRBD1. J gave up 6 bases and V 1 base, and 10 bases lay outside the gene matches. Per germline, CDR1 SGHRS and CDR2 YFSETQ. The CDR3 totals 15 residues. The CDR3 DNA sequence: TGCGCCAGCAGCTTGATCGTTGCCAGGGGGTCCGAGCAGTACTTC. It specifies CASSLIVARGSEQYF.

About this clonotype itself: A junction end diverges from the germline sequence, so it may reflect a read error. CDR3 in amino acids: CSVEGGGLSDQPQHF. The CDR3 DNA reads as TGCAGCGTTGAAGGGGGGGGGCTTAGCGATCAGCCCCAGCATTTT. V gene TRBV29-1 combines with J gene TRBJ1-5, with D tentatively TRBD1 (6 bases). CDR1 is SQVTM, CDR2 ANQGSEA, per germline. The CDR3 is made up of 15 amino acids. The whole variable domain, remainder taken from reference TRBV29-1 and TRBJ1-5, is SAVISQKPSRDICQRGTSLTIQCQVDSQVTMMFWYRQQPGQSLTLIATANQGSEATYESGFVIDKFPISRPNLTFSTLTVSNMSPEDSSIYLCSVEGGGLSDQPQHFGDGTRLSIL.

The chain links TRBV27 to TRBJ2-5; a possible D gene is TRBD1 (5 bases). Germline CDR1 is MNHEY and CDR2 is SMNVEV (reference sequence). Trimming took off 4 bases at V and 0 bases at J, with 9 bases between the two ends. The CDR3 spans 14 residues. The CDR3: CASSSRQHQETQYF. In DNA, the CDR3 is TGTGCCAGCAGTTCCAGACAGCACCAAGAGACCCAGTACTTC.

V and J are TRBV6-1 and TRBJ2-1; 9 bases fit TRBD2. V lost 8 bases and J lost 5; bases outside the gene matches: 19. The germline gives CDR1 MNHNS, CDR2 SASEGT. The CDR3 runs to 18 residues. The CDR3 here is CASRGSQKSGRTNNEQFF. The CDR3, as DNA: TGTGCCAGCCGTGGCAGCCAAAAGAGCGGGAGGACAAACAATGAGCAGTTCTTC.

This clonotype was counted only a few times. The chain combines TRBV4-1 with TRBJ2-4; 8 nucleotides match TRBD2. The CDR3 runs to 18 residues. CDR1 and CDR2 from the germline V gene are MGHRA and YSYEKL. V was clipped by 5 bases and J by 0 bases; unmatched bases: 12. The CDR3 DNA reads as TGCGCCAGCAGCTCCGGTGCCGGGGGGGCTCTAGCCAAAAACATTCAGTACTTC. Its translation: CASSSGAGGALAKNIQYF.

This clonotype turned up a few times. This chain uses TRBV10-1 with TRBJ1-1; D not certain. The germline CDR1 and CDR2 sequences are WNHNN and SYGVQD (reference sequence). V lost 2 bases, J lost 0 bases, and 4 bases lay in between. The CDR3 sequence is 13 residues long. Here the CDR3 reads CASSENMNTEAFF. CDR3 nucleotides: TGCGCCAGCAGTGAGAACATGAACACTGAAGCTTTCTTT.

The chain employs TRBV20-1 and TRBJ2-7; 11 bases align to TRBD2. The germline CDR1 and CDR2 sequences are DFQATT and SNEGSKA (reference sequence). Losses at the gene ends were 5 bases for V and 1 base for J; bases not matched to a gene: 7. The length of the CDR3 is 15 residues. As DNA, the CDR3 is TGCAGTGCTCAGGGGACTAGCGGCCCTTCCTACGAGCAGTACTTC. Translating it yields CSAQGTSGPSYEQYF.

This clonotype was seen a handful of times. CDR3 sequence: CASSEGTIVNEQFF. CDR3 in DNA: TGCGCCAGCAGTGAAGGGACTATCGTAAATGAGCAGTTCTTC. V usage is TRBV10-1 and J usage is TRBJ2-1; 7 nucleotides align to TRBD2. Germline V gene sequence: CDR1 WNHNN, CDR2 SYGVQD (reference sequence). The V and J ends lost 3 bases and 7 bases, in that order; junction bases with no gene match: 6. The CDR3 is made up of 14 amino acids.